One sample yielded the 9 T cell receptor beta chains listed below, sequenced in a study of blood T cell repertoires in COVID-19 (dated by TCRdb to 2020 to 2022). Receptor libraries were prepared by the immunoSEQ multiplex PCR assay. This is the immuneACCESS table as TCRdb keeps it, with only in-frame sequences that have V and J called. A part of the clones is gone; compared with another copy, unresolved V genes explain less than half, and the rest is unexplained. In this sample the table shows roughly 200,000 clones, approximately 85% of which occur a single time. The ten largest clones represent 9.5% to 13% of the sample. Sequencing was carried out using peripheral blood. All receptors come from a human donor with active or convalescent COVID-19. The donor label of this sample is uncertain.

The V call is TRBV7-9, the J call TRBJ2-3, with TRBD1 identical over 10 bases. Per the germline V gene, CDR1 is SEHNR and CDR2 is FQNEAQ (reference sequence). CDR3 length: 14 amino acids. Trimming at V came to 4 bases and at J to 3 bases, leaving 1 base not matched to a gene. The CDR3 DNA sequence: TGTGCCAGCAGCTCGGGACAGGGGACAGATACGCAGTATTTT. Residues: CASSSGQGTDTQYF.

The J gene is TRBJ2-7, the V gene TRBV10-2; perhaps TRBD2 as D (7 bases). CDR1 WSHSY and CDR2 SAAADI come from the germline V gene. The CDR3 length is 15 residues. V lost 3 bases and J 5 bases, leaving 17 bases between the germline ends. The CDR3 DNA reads TGCGCCAGCAGTGAAGGGGGGGCAGGGAAGGACGAGCAGTACTTC. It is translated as CASSEGGAGKDEQYF.

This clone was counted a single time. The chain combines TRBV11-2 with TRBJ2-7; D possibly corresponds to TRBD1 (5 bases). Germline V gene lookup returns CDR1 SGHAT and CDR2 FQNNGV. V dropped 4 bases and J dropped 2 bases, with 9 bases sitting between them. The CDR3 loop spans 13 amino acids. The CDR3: CASSSDITYEQYF. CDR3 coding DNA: TGTGCCAGCAGCTCGGACATAACCTACGAGCAGTACTTC.

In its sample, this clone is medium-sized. The chain's CDR3 is CASSTGTSGSYEQYF. The CDR3 DNA follows: TGCGCCAGCAGCACTGGGACTAGCGGGAGTTACGAGCAGTACTTC. This sequence joins TRBV4-1 and TRBJ2-7; 14 nucleotides agree with TRBD2. Trimming took 5 bases from V and 4 from J; bases not matched to a gene: 4. Germline CDR1 reads MGHRA; CDR2 reads YSYEKL. This CDR3 is 15 amino acids long.

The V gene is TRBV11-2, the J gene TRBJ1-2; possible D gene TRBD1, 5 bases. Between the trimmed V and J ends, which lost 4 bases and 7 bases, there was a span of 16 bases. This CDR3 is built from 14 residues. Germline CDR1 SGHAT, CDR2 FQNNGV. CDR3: CASSSLTGLGGYTF. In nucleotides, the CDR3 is TGTGCCAGCAGCTCATTAACAGGCCTAGGTGGCTACACCTTC.

The DNA for the CDR3 is TGTGCCACCCGGGCCGCGGGTGGCTACACCTTC. Translating gives CATRAAGGYTF. The chain has TRBV28 and TRBJ1-2; D is ambiguous. Trimming took 10 bases from V and 7 from J, leaving 13 bases between them. The germline V gene encodes CDR1 MDHEN and CDR2 SYDVKM. This CDR3 comprises 11 residues.

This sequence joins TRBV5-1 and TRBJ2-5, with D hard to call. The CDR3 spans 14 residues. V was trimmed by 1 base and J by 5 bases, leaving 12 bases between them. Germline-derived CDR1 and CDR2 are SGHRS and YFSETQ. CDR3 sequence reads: CASSLSRLWETQYF. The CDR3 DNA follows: TGCGCCAGCAGCTTGTCGCGGCTCTGGGAGACCCAGTACTTC.

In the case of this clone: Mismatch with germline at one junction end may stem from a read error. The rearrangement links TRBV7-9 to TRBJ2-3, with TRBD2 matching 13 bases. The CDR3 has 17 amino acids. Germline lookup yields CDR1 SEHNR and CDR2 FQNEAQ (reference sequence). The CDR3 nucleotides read TGTGCCAGCACCTTACTAGCGGGAGGGCCTAGCACAGATACGCAGTATTTT. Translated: CASTLLAGGPSTDTQYF.

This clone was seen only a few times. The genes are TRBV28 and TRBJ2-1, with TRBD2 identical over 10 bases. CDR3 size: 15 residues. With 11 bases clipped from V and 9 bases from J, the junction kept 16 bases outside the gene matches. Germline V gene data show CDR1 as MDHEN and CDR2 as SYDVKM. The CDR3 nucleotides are TGTGCCCTCAAAGTGGGGACTAGCGAGGCGGGTGAGCAGTTCTTC. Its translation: CALKVGTSEAGEQFF.